These 27 T cell receptor beta chains were sequenced from one sample in a study of identical twins. TCRdb itself ran the 5' RACE reads through MiXCR, one entry per CDR3 protein. The table lists 420,000 or so distinct CDR3 sequences, less than 20% of them singletons. Material: naive T cells sorted from blood. These TCRs come from a man aged 45 to 65 in good health.

J is TRBJ1-1 and V is TRBV7-8; D gene ambiguous. Trimming cost V 7 bases and J 2 bases, with 17 bases left between them. Per germline, CDR1 SGHVS and CDR2 FQNEAQ. This CDR3 region has 15 residues. The CDR3 nucleotides are TGTGCCAGCACCCTCACGAGACGGGATAACACTGAAGCTTTCTTT. Translating gives CASTLTRRDNTEAFF.

This clonotype has at least ten counts. The chain is built from TRBV12-3 or TRBV12-4 and TRBJ2-1, with 9 bases identical to TRBD2. The CDR3 covers 15 residues. The V segment lost 7 bases and the J segment 9 bases; nucleotides outside the gene matches: 13. The CDR3 bases are TGTGCCAGCACCGACCCGGCGGGGGGGCTTTCTGAGCAGTTCTTC. Its translation is CASTDPAGGLSEQFF.

This clonotype was found a few times. The rearrangement uses TRBV3-1 and TRBJ1-2; D is possibly TRBD1 (5 bases). Germline V lookup: CDR1 LGHDT, CDR2 YNNKEL (reference sequence). V lost 6 bases, J lost 4 bases, and 12 bases lay in between. This CDR3 region has 13 residues. The DNA for the CDR3 is TGTGCCAGCAGACTCAGGGCCGGCTATGGCTACACCTTC. Translation: CASRLRAGYGYTF.

This clonotype came up many times. The chain links TRBV10-3 to TRBJ1-1; no clear D gene. Germline CDR1 reads ENHRY; CDR2 reads SYGVKD. The CDR3 is made up of 12 amino acids. Trimming left V 3 bases short and J 0 bases short, with 2 bases between. CDR3 amino acids: CAISEMNTEAFF. CDR3 bases: TGTGCCATCAGTGAAATGAACACTGAAGCTTTCTTT.

This clonotype was found many times. Here the CDR3 reads CSASSTRGTSGHEQYF. CDR3 sequence (DNA): TGCAGTGCTAGTTCTACTCGGGGGACTAGCGGTCACGAGCAGTACTTC. The rearrangement joins TRBV20-1 to TRBJ2-7; 11 positions agree with TRBD2. The CDR3 has 16 residues. With 3 bases clipped from V and 5 bases from J, the junction kept 12 bases outside the gene matches. The V gene's germline CDR1 is DFQATT and CDR2 SNEGSKA (reference sequence).

The CDR3 DNA reads TGCGCCAGCAGCCAAGACAGGACGAATGAAAAACTGTTTTTT. Translated: CASSQDRTNEKLFF. The genes are TRBV4-3 and TRBJ1-4, with D hard to call. V lost 0 bases, J lost 5 bases, and 7 bases lay in between. The CDR3 loop spans 14 amino acids. CDR1 is LGHNA and CDR2 is YSLEER in the germline V gene.

V and J are TRBV21-1 and TRBJ2-1; TRBD2, the table's D call, lacks a check against the DNA. TRBV21-1 constitutes a pseudogene. This CDR3 has 16 amino acids. In nucleotides, the CDR3 is TGTGCCAGCAGCAGATCCGGGACTAGCGGATGCGATGAGCAGTTCTTC. Its translation is CASSRSGTSGCDEQFF.

The chain's CDR3 is CSARGGLQENEQYF. CDR3 bases: TGCAGTGCTAGAGGGGGTCTCCAGGAGAACGAGCAGTACTTC. The chain couples TRBV20-1 to TRBJ2-7; D gene ambiguous. Germline CDR1 and CDR2: DFQATT and SNEGSKA (reference sequence). Trimming removed 1 base from V and 5 bases from J, with 15 bases in between. This CDR3 is 14 amino acids long.

This clonotype was counted many times. This chain connects TRBV6-5 to TRBJ2-3, with 7 bases fitting TRBD1. The germline gives CDR1 MNHEY, CDR2 SVGAGI. The CDR3 runs to 15 residues. V dropped 2 bases and J dropped 0; count of bases not matched to a gene: 2. CDR3 loop: CASSYRDRSTDTQYF. CDR3 DNA sequence: TGTGCCAGCAGTTACCGGGACAGAAGCACAGATACGCAGTATTTT.

This chain connects TRBV19 to TRBJ2-2; TRBD2 aligns across 10 bases. V shed 6 bases, J shed 4 bases, and the junction held 17 bases outside the gene matches. This CDR3 spans 19 amino acids. Germline V gene data show CDR1 as LNHDA and CDR2 as SQIVND (reference sequence). CDR3 protein: CASSFMRITSGEFTGELFF. CDR3 DNA sequence: TGTGCCAGTAGCTTCATGAGGATTACTAGCGGGGAATTCACCGGGGAGCTGTTTTTT. The entire variable domain, with the rest obtained from reference TRBV19 and TRBJ2-2, is as follows: DGGITQSPKYLFRKEGQNVTLSCEQNLNHDAMYWYRQDPGQGLRLIYYSQIVNDFQKGDIAEGYSVSREKKESFPLTVTSAQKNPTAFYLCASSFMRITSGEFTGELFFGEGSRLTVL.

This clonotype has only a few counts. The rearrangement links TRBV7-8 to TRBJ2-1; no clear D gene. CDR1 and CDR2 (germline): SGHVS, FQNEAQ. Trimming removed 5 bases from V and 4 bases from J, with 12 bases in between. The CDR3 extends over 14 amino acids. The CDR3, as DNA: TGTGCCAGCAGCCCCCAGCTAGTTTACAATGAGCAGTTCTTC. It yields the protein CASSPQLVYNEQFF.

CDR3 nucleotides: TGCAGTGCTGCCGGCGGGCTAGCGGGAAGTTATGAGCAGTTCTTC. It translates to CSAAGGLAGSYEQFF. J is TRBJ2-1 and V is TRBV20-1; 9 bases agree with TRBD2. The J segment lost 8 bases and the V segment lost 5 bases, leaving 13 bases of the junction unmatched. CDR1 and CDR2 from the germline V gene are DFQATT and SNEGSKA (reference sequence). The CDR3 has 15 residues.

This clonotype was detected a few times. The V and J genes are TRBV28 and TRBJ2-1, with D perhaps matching TRBD1 or TRBD2 (5 bases each). The CDR3 has 17 residues. V dropped 2 bases and J dropped 4 bases, with 18 bases sitting between them. Per germline, CDR1 MDHEN and CDR2 SYDVKM. CDR3 DNA: TGTGCCAGCAGTTTAAGTACTCGAGGGGCACGATACAATGAGCAGTTCTTC. This translates into CASSLSTRGARYNEQFF. The variable domain in full, completed from reference TRBV28 and TRBJ2-1, reads DVKVTQSSRYLVKRTGEKVFLECVQDMDHENMFWYRQDPGLGLRLIYFSYDVKMKEKGDIPEGYSVSREKKERFSLILESASTNQTSMYLCASSLSTRGARYNEQFFGPGTRLTVL.

This clonotype was counted many times. The V and J genes are TRBV29-1 and TRBJ1-2; weak D call: TRBD1 (6 bases). The V and J ends lost 2 bases and 4 bases respectively, with 8 bases between them. The CDR3 runs 12 residues. The germline gives CDR1 SQVTM, CDR2 ANQGSEA. The chain's CDR3 is CSVERGIYGYTF. The CDR3 region has the DNA TGCAGCGTTGAAAGGGGGATCTATGGCTACACCTTC. Filled out from reference TRBV29-1 and TRBJ1-2, the complete variable domain reads SAVISQKPSRDICQRGTSLTIQCQVDSQVTMMFWYRQQPGQSLTLIATANQGSEATYESGFVIDKFPISRPNLTFSTLTVSNMSPEDSSIYLCSVERGIYGYTFGSGTRLTVV.

This clonotype was picked up a small number of times. V and J are TRBV6-1 and TRBJ2-2; D call uncertain. The CDR3 totals 14 residues. Looked up from germline, CDR1 is MNHNS and CDR2 is SASEGT. V was trimmed by 1 base and J by 3 bases, leaving 6 bases between them. CDR3 sequence reads: CASSEGGDTGELFF. The CDR3 bases are TGTGCCAGCAGTGAAGGTGGGGACACCGGGGAGCTGTTTTTT.

J is TRBJ2-7 and V is TRBV11-3; D possibly corresponds to TRBD2 (5 bases). From germline, CDR1 is SGHNT and CDR2 YENEEA. The CDR3 contains 13 residues. The V and J ends lost 4 bases and 3 bases respectively, with 10 bases between them. CDR3 sequence: CASSSRAGYEQYF. The CDR3 DNA reads as TGTGCCAGCAGCTCGCGGGCGGGCTACGAGCAGTACTTC. Based on the CDR3 plus reference TRBV11-3 and TRBJ2-7, the full variable domain is EAGVVQSPRYKIIEKKQPVAFWCNPISGHNTLYWYLQNLGQGPELLIRYENEEAVDDSQLPKDRFSAERLKGVDSTLKIQPAELGDSAVYLCASSSRAGYEQYFGPGTRLTVT.

At least ten counts were recorded for this clonotype. The V and J genes are TRBV10-3 and TRBJ1-1; 11 positions agree with TRBD1. V dropped 8 bases and J dropped 4; count of bases not matched to a gene: 6. The CDR3 length is 14 residues. The germline V gene encodes CDR1 ENHRY and CDR2 SYGVKD. The CDR3 coding sequence is TGTGCCATCGGAGGACAGGGGGCATTCACTGAAGCTTTCTTT. As protein: CAIGGQGAFTEAFF.

This clonotype has ten or more counts. The genes are TRBV10-3 and TRBJ2-7, with D possibly being TRBD1 (6 bases). This CDR3 comprises 13 residues. The germline V gene has CDR1 ENHRY and CDR2 SYGVKD. V was trimmed by 8 bases and J by 0 bases, leaving 11 bases between them. In DNA, the CDR3 is TGTGCCATCGGGCTACAGGGCTCCTACGAGCAGTACTTC. Amino acid sequence: CAIGLQGSYEQYF.

The chain couples TRBV20-1 to TRBJ1-2, with no clear D. Germline CDR1 reads DFQATT; CDR2 reads SNEGSKA (reference sequence). Deletions cut 3 bases from V and 5 bases from J, with 13 bases between. There are 13 residues in the CDR3. CDR3 in amino acids: CSASELGVYGYTF. The CDR3 DNA is TGCAGTGCTAGTGAGCTGGGAGTATATGGCTACACCTTC.

This clonotype was picked up a small number of times. The V and J genes are TRBV4-2 and TRBJ1-3, with D maybe TRBD1 (5 bases). CDR3 length: 15 residues. The V and J ends lost 1 base and 0 bases respectively, with 7 bases between them. Per germline, CDR1 LGHNA and CDR2 YNFKEQ. CDR3 nucleotide sequence: TGTGCCAGCAGCCAAGGGACAAACTCTGGAAACACCATATATTTT. It codes for CASSQGTNSGNTIYF.

In this sample, this clonotype turned up many times. This chain connects TRBV10-3 to TRBJ1-5; a weak D match, TRBD1 (5 bases). The CDR3 has 14 amino acids. Per germline, CDR1 ENHRY and CDR2 SYGVKD. V lost 5 bases, J lost 1 base, and 9 bases lay in between. CDR3: CAISPQGSNQPQHF. The CDR3 DNA sequence: TGTGCCATCAGTCCTCAGGGAAGCAATCAGCCCCAGCATTTT.

In its sample, this clonotype was seen many times. V and J are TRBV6-2 or TRBV6-3 and TRBJ2-7; TRBD1 might be the D (6 bases). Germline CDR1 reads MNHEY; CDR2 reads SVGEGT. V lost 0 bases and J 2 bases, leaving 11 bases between the germline ends. The CDR3 is 15 residues long. Written as DNA, the CDR3 is TGTGCCAGCAGTTACTCGCGGACAGCTGCCTACGAGCAGTACTTC. This encodes CASSYSRTAAYEQYF.

The sample holds a few counts of this clonotype. The V gene is TRBV29-1, the J gene TRBJ2-1; 8 bases match TRBD2. The CDR3 length is 15 residues. Germline CDR1 and CDR2: SQVTM and ANQGSEA. V lost 4 bases, J lost 4 bases, and 9 bases stayed unmatched. The CDR3 spells CSVGGRLAGYNEQFF. DNA of the CDR3: TGCAGCGTTGGAGGGAGGCTAGCGGGTTACAATGAGCAGTTCTTC.

V is TRBV20-1 and J is TRBJ2-7; weak D call: TRBD2 (6 bases). The CDR3 spans 16 residues. Germline values: CDR1 DFQATT, CDR2 SNEGSKA (reference sequence). Deletions cut 0 bases from V and 0 bases from J, with 15 bases between. The CDR3 region is CSARDPASVTSYEQYF. The CDR3 bases are TGCAGTGCTAGAGATCCTGCTAGCGTTACCTCCTACGAGCAGTACTTC.

The rearrangement joins TRBV27 to TRBJ2-7; TRBD2 matches at 7 bases. The CDR3 is made up of 16 amino acids. The V segment lost 6 bases and the J segment 1 base; nucleotides outside the gene matches: 12. Germline V gene lookup returns CDR1 MNHEY and CDR2 SMNVEV (reference sequence). CDR3 loop: CASSPIAGQASYEQYF. The CDR3 DNA sequence: TGTGCCAGCAGCCCAATAGCGGGCCAAGCTTCCTACGAGCAGTACTTC.

The chain has TRBV5-1 and TRBJ2-7, with TRBD2 matching 12 bases. This CDR3 contains 15 residues. Unmatched junction bases numbered 5, after V lost 1 base and J lost 6 bases. Germline loops: CDR1 SGHRS, CDR2 YFSETQ. Here the CDR3 DNA reads TGCGCCAGCAGCTTGCTTTCGGGACTAGCGGGCGAGCAGTACTTC. This sequence encodes CASSLLSGLAGEQYF.

This clonotype has just a few counts. This chain uses TRBV4-2 with TRBJ1-1, with 7 bases aligning to TRBD1. Trimming at V came to 6 bases and at J to 1 base, leaving 8 bases not matched to a gene. The CDR3 sequence is 15 residues long. Germline V gives CDR1 LGHNA, CDR2 YNFKEQ. CDR3 sequence reads: CASREVGTENTEAFF. CDR3 nucleotide sequence: TGTGCCAGCAGAGAAGTCGGGACAGAGAACACTGAAGCTTTCTTT.